The clone carrying this T cell receptor beta chain was found a few times. The antigen is not known. CDR1 and CDR2 from the germline V gene are LNHDA and SQIVND (reference sequence). The CDR3 spans 14 residues. Trimming cost V 5 bases and J 5 bases; bases outside gene matches: 5. Vbeta (60) and Jbeta (13) primers were used in the PCR. The protocol was immunoSEQ multiplex PCR, while the TCRdb copy is restricted to in-frame clones and leaves out a portion. The table lists around 150,000 clones, under 90% of them singletons, with more than 1.5% in the top ten. The source of the sample is a study of cytomegalovirus exposure and HLA in healthy donors. The study, taken as a whole, reports: In a later analysis, TCR beta V- and J-gene trimming showed a link to a missense DCLRE1C variant. Productive status was seen about 90% or about 30% of the time for most TCR beta V segments in an earlier analysis.

The TCR originated in a man younger than 35 in good health and CMV-seronegative. Sequencing input: PBMCs. The chain is built from TRBV19 and TRBJ2-2, with 7 bases that match TRBD1. As DNA, the CDR3 is TGTGCCAGTAGTGAGTCAGGGGGTACCGGGGAGCTGTTTTTT. This codes for CASSESGGTGELFF.